This entry lists 22 T cell receptor beta chains sequenced from one sample in a study of naive and memory T cell subsets. The study's findings and limits: Possibly reflecting memory cells re-expressing CD45RA, a few larger clonotypes occurred in naive repertoires, especially CD8.

Which antigens these TCRs recognize remains unknown. The beta constant-region primer was an equimolar mix of two oligonucleotides covering TRBC1 and TRBC2. Ligated cDNA was amplified by four rounds of PCR with nested alpha and beta constant-region primers and SP2. From the UMI-ligation and nested PCR reads, TCRdb called clonotypes with MiXCR, one entry per CDR3 protein. The sample lists over 110,000 distinct CDR3 sequences, about a fifth occurring once. The sample consisted of naive CD8+ T cells from blood. The receptors shown here come from a human donor in good health.

The sample holds a few counts of this clonotype. The V call is TRBV11-2, the J call TRBJ2-1; the match to TRBD2 covers 8 bases. In germline, CDR1 is SGHAT, CDR2 FQNNGV. The length of the CDR3 is 15 residues. J lost 10 bases, V lost 4 bases, and 12 bases had no gene match. DNA for the CDR3: TGTGCCAGCAGCTCCACTAGCGGAGCCCAGCCCGAGCAGTTCTTC. This codes for CASSSTSGAQPEQFF.

This clonotype was observed a handful of times. The rearrangement joins TRBV27 to TRBJ1-6, with 7 positions matching TRBD1. Losses at the gene ends were 2 bases for V and 3 bases for J; bases not matched to a gene: 7. Germline V gene lookup returns CDR1 MNHEY and CDR2 SMNVEV (reference sequence). CDR3 length: 17 residues. CDR3: CASSLDPRGSYNSPLHF. The CDR3 DNA follows: TGTGCCAGCAGTTTAGACCCCAGGGGGAGCTATAATTCACCCCTCCACTTT.

The chain couples TRBV4-1 to TRBJ1-1; D remains ambiguous. Germline V lookup: CDR1 MGHRA, CDR2 YSYEKL. V lost 3 bases and J 2 bases, leaving 16 bases between the germline ends. This CDR3 region has 16 residues. The CDR3 is CASSHLHRDFNTEAFF. The CDR3 bases are TGCGCCAGCAGCCACCTCCACCGGGATTTCAACACTGAAGCTTTCTTT.

This clonotype has just a few counts. This chain uses TRBV7-8 with TRBJ2-7, with D possibly matching TRBD2 (7 bases). V shed 5 bases and J shed 7 bases, with 21 bases lying between them. Germline assignment: CDR1 SGHVS and CDR2 FQNEAQ. This CDR3 contains 15 residues. CDR3 sequence reads: CASSPFAGAFVEQYF. In DNA, the CDR3 is TGTGCCAGCAGCCCCTTTGCGGGGGCCTTCGTTGAGCAGTACTTC.

In its sample, this clonotype was seen a few times. The chain is built from TRBV20-1 and TRBJ2-7, with a weak D call TRBD1 (6 bases). From germline, CDR1 is DFQATT and CDR2 SNEGSKA (reference sequence). V was clipped by 2 bases and J by 2 bases, with 10 bases between them. The CDR3 is 13 amino acids. This CDR3 is CSARPPGAYEQYF. Here the CDR3 DNA reads TGCAGTGCTAGACCCCCAGGGGCCTACGAGCAGTACTTC.

Only a few counts were recorded for this clonotype. V usage is TRBV29-1 and J usage is TRBJ2-1, with TRBD2 identical over 7 bases. In germline, CDR1 is SQVTM, CDR2 ANQGSEA. V gave up 6 bases and J gave up 0 bases; unmatched junction bases: 5. The CDR3 is 14 amino acids. The CDR3 spells CSVPGRSSYNEQFF. The CDR3 DNA is TGCAGCGTACCCGGGAGGAGCTCCTACAATGAGCAGTTCTTC.

In this sample, this clonotype turned up a few times. The V and J genes are TRBV6-1 and TRBJ2-2; unclear D gene. The CDR3 length is 14 residues. Trimming cost V 2 bases and J 2 bases, with 6 bases left between them. CDR1 and CDR2 from the germline V gene are MNHNS and SASEGT. Here the CDR3 DNA reads TGTGCCAGCAGTGAATCGGACAACACCGGGGAGCTGTTTTTT. It encodes CASSESDNTGELFF.

The J gene is TRBJ1-2, the V gene TRBV4-1; 7 bases match TRBD1. V shed 4 bases and J 8 bases; nucleotides not matched to a gene: 4. Per germline, CDR1 MGHRA and CDR2 YSYEKL. The CDR3 spans 12 residues. The CDR3 sequence is CASSPDREGYTF. DNA for the CDR3: TGCGCCAGCAGCCCCGACAGGGAGGGCTACACCTTC.

The chain joins TRBV5-1 to TRBJ2-7; the match to TRBD1 covers 7 bases. V lost 4 bases and J lost 2; bases outside the gene matches: 6. CDR3 length: 14 amino acids. In germline, CDR1 is SGHRS, CDR2 YFSETQ. This CDR3 reads CASSPIGQAYEQYF. CDR3 nucleotide sequence: TGCGCCAGCAGCCCGATAGGACAGGCCTACGAGCAGTACTTC.

In DNA form, the CDR3 reads TGTGCCAGCAGTTTCTACCCCGAGCGGAACACCGGGGAGCTGTTTTTT. It translates to CASSFYPERNTGELFF. The chain couples TRBV28 to TRBJ2-2; the D is unclear. The CDR3 loop spans 16 amino acids. V lost 3 bases to trimming and J lost 1 base, with 12 bases between them. CDR1 is MDHEN and CDR2 is SYDVKM in the germline V gene.

The V and J genes are TRBV28 and TRBJ2-3, with 10 bases matching TRBD1. The CDR3 contains 15 residues. Germline CDR1 reads MDHEN; CDR2 reads SYDVKM. Trimming took 5 bases from V and 3 from J; bases not matched to a gene: 5. As DNA, the CDR3 is TGTGCCAGCAGTCTGACAGGGGGCACGACAGATACGCAGTATTTT. Its translation is CASSLTGGTTDTQYF.

This clonotype was picked up a small number of times. This rearrangement joins TRBV6-1 to TRBJ2-3, with TRBD2 identical over 9 bases. V was clipped by 2 bases and J by 5 bases; unmatched bases: 8. There are 16 residues in the CDR3. CDR1 and CDR2 from the germline V gene are MNHNS and SASEGT. This CDR3 is CASSELVAGAVDTQYF. In nucleotides, the CDR3 is TGTGCCAGCAGTGAACTCGTAGCGGGAGCGGTAGATACGCAGTATTTT.

V and J are TRBV20-1 and TRBJ2-1, with 8 bases fitting TRBD2. This CDR3 comprises 17 residues. V was clipped by 3 bases and J by 7 bases; unmatched bases: 17. In germline, CDR1 is DFQATT, CDR2 SNEGSKA (reference sequence). The chain's CDR3 is CSASPGGPSFFGNEQFF. The CDR3 bases are TGCAGTGCTAGCCCGGGAGGGCCCTCCTTTTTCGGGAATGAGCAGTTCTTC.

J is TRBJ2-1 and V is TRBV27; 8 nucleotides agree with TRBD2. The CDR3 is made up of 15 amino acids. Germline CDR1 and CDR2: MNHEY and SMNVEV (reference sequence). V was clipped by 0 bases and J by 3 bases; unmatched bases: 1. The DNA for the CDR3 is TGTGCCAGCAGTTTATCTAGCGGGAACTACAATGAGCAGTTCTTC. Translation gives CASSLSSGNYNEQFF.

There are a few counts of this clonotype. This chain joins TRBV28 and TRBJ2-3; the D is unclear. The V end lost 6 bases, the J end lost 5 bases, and 9 bases lay between the germline ends. This CDR3 is 12 amino acids long. The germline V gene has CDR1 MDHEN and CDR2 SYDVKM. The CDR3 DNA is TGTGCCAGCAGCCCTTACCGAGATACGCAGTATTTT. It yields the protein CASSPYRDTQYF.

The chain links TRBV3-1 to TRBJ1-1, with a tentative D call TRBD1 (5 bases). Germline V CDR1 and CDR2: LGHDT, YNNKEL (reference sequence). The CDR3 consists of 17 residues. Trimming left V 0 bases short and J 0 bases short, with 14 bases between. CDR3: CASSQDWRGLMNTEAFF. The CDR3 DNA reads as TGTGCCAGCAGCCAAGATTGGAGGGGACTGATGAACACTGAAGCTTTCTTT. Using reference TRBV3-1 and TRBJ1-1 for the parts outside the CDR3, the full variable domain is DTAVSQTPKYLVTQMGNDKSIKCEQNLGHDTMYWYKQDSKKFLKIMFSYNNKELIINETVPNRFSPKSPDKAHLNLHINSLELGDSAVYFCASSQDWRGLMNTEAFFGQGTRLTVV.

This clonotype was picked up a small number of times. The chain is built from TRBV12-3 or TRBV12-4 and TRBJ2-1, with 10 bases identical to TRBD2. V was pared by 5 bases and J by 0 bases, with 4 bases of the junction left unmatched. The CDR3 sequence is 16 residues long. The CDR3 spells CASSQLAGVSYNEQFF. The CDR3 region has the DNA TGTGCCAGCAGTCAGCTAGCGGGGGTCTCCTACAATGAGCAGTTCTTC.

The V and J genes are TRBV28 and TRBJ2-1, with 11 bases that match TRBD1. The CDR3 contains 17 residues. Germline V gene sequence: CDR1 MDHEN, CDR2 SYDVKM. J gave up 9 bases and V 6 bases, and 16 bases lay outside the gene matches. CDR3 loop: CASSVKGDRGGSGEQFF. In nucleotides, the CDR3 is TGTGCCAGCAGCGTAAAAGGGGACAGGGGGGGGTCGGGTGAGCAGTTCTTC.

This clonotype was counted between two and nine times. The gene calls are TRBV5-1 and TRBJ2-7, with 10 positions matching TRBD1. V gave up 4 bases and J gave up 2 bases; unmatched junction bases: 6. Germline V lookup: CDR1 SGHRS, CDR2 YFSETQ. CDR3 length: 15 residues. The CDR3 DNA sequence: TGCGCCAGCAGCGTAACCGGGACAGGGGCCTACGAGCAGTACTTC. Translating it yields CASSVTGTGAYEQYF. Combining the CDR3 with reference TRBV5-1 and TRBJ2-7 gives the whole variable domain KAGVTQTPRYLIKTRGQQVTLSCSPISGHRSVSWYQQTPGQGLQFLFEYFSETQRNKGNFPGRFSGRQFSNSRSEMNVSTLELGDSALYLCASSVTGTGAYEQYFGPGTRLTVT.

In this sample, this clonotype turned up a few times. V gene TRBV9 combines with J gene TRBJ2-1; 7 nucleotides align to TRBD1. The V gene's germline CDR1 is SGDLS and CDR2 YYNGEE. The V and J ends lost 3 bases and 8 bases, in that order; junction bases with no gene match: 5. The CDR3 sequence is 13 residues long. This chain's CDR3 is CASSGDREHEQFF. The CDR3 bases are TGTGCCAGCAGCGGAGACAGGGAACATGAGCAGTTCTTC.

The chain employs TRBV28 and TRBJ2-4, with 7 bases matching TRBD1. CDR1 and CDR2 (germline): MDHEN, SYDVKM. V lost 7 bases, J lost 6 bases, and 6 bases stayed unmatched. The CDR3 sequence is 13 residues long. In DNA form, the CDR3 reads TGTGCCAGCACTCCGACAGGGACAAACATTCAGTACTTC. This encodes CASTPTGTNIQYF.

The chain uses TRBV4-1 and TRBJ2-5; no reliable D call. Trimming cost V 1 base and J 3 bases, with 9 bases left between them. CDR1 is MGHRA, CDR2 YSYEKL, per germline. There are 14 residues in the CDR3. The CDR3 nucleotides are TGCGCCAGCAGCCAAGCGCCGGTTAAAGAGACCCAGTACTTC. Translated, it gives CASSQAPVKETQYF.